Presented here are 27 T cell receptor beta chains from one specimen sequenced in a study of PD-1 blockade in classical Hodgkin lymphoma. The time point was: cycle 4 day 1 (C4D1), after about 6 weeks of nivolumab. No patient escaped relapse after autologous stem cell transplantation, and brentuximab vedotin exposure varied. Repertoires were generated with immunoSEQ multiplex PCR, while TCRdb's copy carries only in-frame clones and drops some. The sample records 25,000 to 30,000 clones, 80% being singletons. The input for sequencing was peripheral blood mononuclear cells (PBMCs), taken before the fourth cycle of nivolumab. The receptors shown here come from a human donor with classical Hodgkin lymphoma.

This chain links TRBV6-1 with TRBJ2-1, with D unresolved. CDR1 is MNHNS and CDR2 is SASEGT in the germline V gene. The CDR3 runs to 13 residues. V was clipped by 0 bases and J by 7 bases, with 7 bases between them. The CDR3 DNA follows: TGTGCCAGCAGTGAAGCGCGCCTGAATGAGCAGTTCTTC. The encoded protein is CASSEARLNEQFF.

This sequence joins TRBV10-3 and TRBJ1-2; D ambiguous. The V gene lost 2 bases and the J gene lost 8 bases, with 9 bases spanning the gap. In germline, CDR1 is ENHRY, CDR2 SYGVKD. The CDR3 extends over 12 amino acids. The CDR3 DNA reads as TGTGCCATCAGTGAGGGGGTGAGCGGCTACACCTTC. This translates into CAISEGVSGYTF.

The chain has TRBV21-1 and TRBJ2-1; the D call of TRBD1 is as the table states it, not checked on the DNA. TRBV21-1 is termed a pseudogene. This CDR3 spans 17 amino acids. CDR3 protein: CASSRSCGQGVCSGQFF. The CDR3 bases are TGTGCCAGCAGTCGGAGCTGTGGACAGGGGGTATGTTCAGGGCAGTTCTTC.

The chain recombines TRBV5-6 with TRBJ2-3; D is possibly TRBD1 (5 bases). The CDR3 is 13 residues long. CDR1 is SGHDT, CDR2 YYEEEE, per germline. V was shortened by 3 bases and J by 6 bases, with 11 bases between the two germline ends. CDR3 region: CASSSRDRDTQYF. In DNA, the CDR3 is TGTGCCAGCAGCTCCAGGGATAGGGATACGCAGTATTTT.

In this sample, this clone turned up a few times. This chain joins TRBV7-2 and TRBJ2-7, with D perhaps matching TRBD2 (5 bases). The CDR3 is 15 amino acids. V lost 2 bases and J 1 base, leaving 12 bases between the germline ends. The germline V gene encodes CDR1 SGHTA and CDR2 FQGNSA. For the CDR3, the DNA is TGTGCCAGCAGCTTATGGCGGGCACCGTCCTACGAGCAGTACTTC. Translating gives CASSLWRAPSYEQYF.

The CDR3 sequence is CASSRDRGIGNQPQHF. CDR3 coding DNA: TGTGCCAGTAGTAGGGACAGGGGAATCGGTAATCAGCCCCAGCATTTT. The chain is built from TRBV19 and TRBJ1-5; 10 nucleotides agree with TRBD1. Trimming removed 4 bases from V and 4 bases from J; junction bases left unmatched: 7. CDR3 length equals 16 residues. Germline loops: CDR1 LNHDA, CDR2 SQIVND (reference sequence). Together with reference TRBV19 and TRBJ1-5, the CDR3 gives the full variable domain: DGGITQSPKYLFRKEGQNVTLSCEQNLNHDAMYWYRQDPGQGLRLIYYSQIVNDFQKGDIAEGYSVSREKKESFPLTVTSAQKNPTAFYLCASSRDRGIGNQPQHFGDGTRLSIL.

In this sample, this clone turned up a few times. J is TRBJ2-7 and V is TRBV5-5; D is unresolved. V was trimmed by 7 bases and J by 3 bases, leaving 11 bases between them. The CDR3 runs to 12 residues. CDR1 SGHKS and CDR2 YYEKEE come from the germline V gene (reference sequence). In DNA, the CDR3 is TGTGCCAGCCTTGGTAGCAGCTACGAGCAGTACTTC. Its protein product is CASLGSSYEQYF.

The rearrangement uses TRBV14 and TRBJ2-3; tentatively, D is TRBD1 or TRBD2 (5 bases each). CDR1 is SGHDN and CDR2 is FVKESK in the germline V gene. V was trimmed by 0 bases and J by 4 bases, leaving 17 bases between them. The CDR3 runs 17 residues. CDR3 coding DNA: TGTGCCAGCAGCCAAGATGGACTCTTTGGGGCCGCAGATACGCAGTATTTT. This gives the protein CASSQDGLFGAADTQYF.

This chain uses TRBV6-1 with TRBJ2-2, with 8 nucleotides matching TRBD1. V lost 8 bases and J lost 6; bases outside the gene matches: 5. CDR1 and CDR2 from the germline V gene are MNHNS and SASEGT. There are 13 residues in the CDR3. CDR3 protein: CASATRGPGELFF. CDR3 nucleotides: TGTGCCAGCGCCACCAGGGGGCCCGGGGAGCTGTTTTTT.

The chain joins TRBV7-9 to TRBJ2-5; D gene unclear. The CDR3 sequence is 12 residues long. Germline assignment: CDR1 SEHNR and CDR2 FQNEAQ (reference sequence). Trimming stripped 0 bases from V and 6 bases from J, with 5 bases between. The CDR3 nucleotides read TGTGCCAGCAGCTTAGCCCTCCAGACCCAGTACTTC. Translating gives CASSLALQTQYF.

This rearrangement joins TRBV6-6 to TRBJ2-7; D perhaps matches TRBD1 (6 bases). There are 14 residues in the CDR3. The V and J ends lost 0 bases and 4 bases respectively, with 10 bases between them. Germline V gene lookup returns CDR1 MNHNY and CDR2 SVGAGI (reference sequence). The CDR3 is CASSYSRGGYEQYF. DNA of the CDR3: TGTGCCAGCAGTTACTCCAGGGGCGGGTACGAGCAGTACTTC.

The J gene is TRBJ1-3, the V gene TRBV6-1, with D unresolved. V was shortened by 3 bases and J by 3 bases, with 0 bases between the two germline ends. The germline V gene has CDR1 MNHNS and CDR2 SASEGT. CDR3 length: 11 amino acids. In DNA, the CDR3 is TGTGCCAGCAGTGATGGAAACACCATATATTTT. Amino acid sequence: CASSDGNTIYF.

The rearrangement uses TRBV6-1 and TRBJ2-1; 7 nucleotides align to TRBD2. CDR1 and CDR2 (germline): MNHNS, SASEGT. The CDR3 is 13 residues long. Trimming took 8 bases from V and 7 from J; bases not matched to a gene: 8. The CDR3 nucleotides are TGTGCCAGCTATCGCGGGAGAGGAAATGAGCAGTTCTTC. Its protein product is CASYRGRGNEQFF.

This chain uses TRBV4-1 with TRBJ2-1; D is perhaps TRBD2 (6 bases). V lost 3 bases and J lost 2, with 11 bases in between. Germline V lookup: CDR1 MGHRA, CDR2 YSYEKL. The CDR3 is made up of 15 amino acids. For the CDR3, the DNA is TGCGCCAGCAGCCAGTGGGAGGCAGCCTACAATGAGCAGTTCTTC. The encoded protein is CASSQWEAAYNEQFF.

The rearrangement joins TRBV28 to TRBJ2-4; 13 bases fit TRBD2. V shed 3 bases, J shed 8 bases, and the junction held 13 bases outside the gene matches. The germline CDR1 and CDR2 sequences are MDHEN and SYDVKM. The CDR3 is made up of 18 amino acids. CDR3 sequence (DNA): TGTGCCAGCAGTTTTCTACTACTAGCGGGAGGGACCGGGGACATTCAGTACTTC. It encodes CASSFLLLAGGTGDIQYF.

V usage is TRBV4-1 and J usage is TRBJ1-6; TRBD1 is a possible D gene (6 bases). Trimming removed 0 bases from V and 10 bases from J, with 16 bases in between. The CDR3 extends over 16 amino acids. CDR1 is MGHRA and CDR2 is YSYEKL in the germline V gene. CDR3 nucleotides: TGCGCCAGCAGCCAAGAGCCTCGGTTCAGGGGATCACCCCTCCACTTT. Translating it yields CASSQEPRFRGSPLHF.

V usage is TRBV28 and J usage is TRBJ2-2; D is perhaps TRBD1 (6 bases). The CDR3 is 15 residues long. CDR1 and CDR2 from the germline V gene are MDHEN and SYDVKM. The V gene lost 3 bases and the J gene lost 4 bases, with 12 bases spanning the gap. The CDR3 loop is CASSLPTGGTGELFF. CDR3 bases: TGTGCCAGCAGTTTGCCGACAGGAGGCACCGGGGAGCTGTTTTTT. Variable domain in full (rest from reference TRBV28 and TRBJ2-2): DVKVTQSSRYLVKRTGEKVFLECVQDMDHENMFWYRQDPGLGLRLIYFSYDVKMKEKGDIPEGYSVSREKKERFSLILESASTNQTSMYLCASSLPTGGTGELFFGEGSRLTVL.

The chain is built from TRBV5-5 and TRBJ2-2; TRBD2 matches 7 bases. This CDR3 is 15 amino acids long. The ends lost 1 base at V and 4 bases at J; junction bases unmatched: 4. Germline CDR1 is SGHKS and CDR2 is YYEKEE (reference sequence). CDR3 sequence (DNA): TGTGCCAGCAGCTTGCGTCCGGGGGGCACCGGGGAGCTGTTTTTT. It translates to CASSLRPGGTGELFF.

The chain joins TRBV7-9 to TRBJ1-2; D is unclear. V dropped 0 bases and J dropped 6 bases, with 11 bases sitting between them. Per the germline V gene, CDR1 is SEHNR and CDR2 is FQNEAQ (reference sequence). CDR3 size: 14 residues. CDR3 DNA: TGTGCCAGCAGCTTAGCCGGACGACGCCATGGCTACACCTTC. It encodes CASSLAGRRHGYTF.

The rearrangement uses TRBV6-5 and TRBJ2-7, with 7 bases identical to TRBD2. V lost 7 bases to trimming and J lost 7 bases; unmatched junction nucleotides: 13. The CDR3 has 14 amino acids. Germline values: CDR1 MNHEY, CDR2 SVGAGI. As DNA, the CDR3 is TGTGCCAGCACTCAGAGGGGAGGGACTGGGGAGCAGTACTTC. Encoded protein: CASTQRGGTGEQYF.

The chain has TRBV6-6 and TRBJ2-1, with 9 bases lining up with TRBD2. The J segment lost 0 bases and the V segment lost 6 bases, leaving 6 bases of the junction unmatched. This CDR3 has 16 residues. Germline values: CDR1 MNHNY, CDR2 SVGAGI (reference sequence). DNA of the CDR3: TGTGCCAGCAGAAGACTAGCGGCGAGCTCCTACAATGAGCAGTTCTTC. This codes for CASRRLAASSYNEQFF.

V is TRBV6-5 and J is TRBJ2-7, with TRBD2 as a possible D gene (5 bases). V lost 6 bases and J lost 4, with 13 bases in between. CDR3 size: 13 residues. Looked up from germline, CDR1 is MNHEY and CDR2 is SVGAGI. Written as DNA, the CDR3 is TGTGCCAGCAGGGACTGGGTGATGTACGAGCAGTACTTC. The encoded protein is CASRDWVMYEQYF.

J is TRBJ2-5 and V is TRBV6-1; a possible D gene is TRBD2 (6 bases). TRBJ2-7 matches the DNA end more closely, so the J call is doubtful. The germline gives CDR1 MNHNS, CDR2 SASEGT. The CDR3 is 13 amino acids. CDR3 amino acids: CASRPGGGLEQYF. The CDR3 region has the DNA TGTGCCAGCCGACCCGGGGGAGGCCTCGAGCAGTACTTC.

The J gene is TRBJ2-3, the V gene TRBV6-5; no reliable D call. Trimming removed 6 bases at V and 4 bases at J, with 5 bases between. This CDR3 is built from 11 residues. CDR1 and CDR2 from the germline V gene are MNHEY and SVGAGI. CDR3 coding DNA: TGTGCCAGCAGAAGAGCAGATACGCAGTATTTT. Amino acid sequence: CASRRADTQYF.

The chain couples TRBV28 to TRBJ2-1, with D perhaps assigned TRBD1 or TRBD2 (5 bases each). Trimming left V 5 bases short and J 13 bases short, with 12 bases between. This CDR3 comprises 11 residues. Germline lookup yields CDR1 MDHEN and CDR2 SYDVKM. The CDR3 spells CASSTWDLQFF. The CDR3 DNA reads TGTGCCAGCAGTACCTGGGACCTCCAGTTCTTC.

This chain links TRBV10-1 with TRBJ2-7, with D hard to call. Deletions cut 3 bases from V and 0 bases from J, with 15 bases between. CDR3 length equals 16 residues. Germline CDR1 WNHNN, CDR2 SYGVQD (reference sequence). The CDR3 nucleotides are TGCGCCAGCAGTGAAAACGCCGCCTTAAGCTCCTACGAGCAGTACTTC. This codes for CASSENAALSSYEQYF.

The V call is TRBV4-1, the J call TRBJ1-1; D call uncertain. In germline, CDR1 is MGHRA, CDR2 YSYEKL. Trimming removed 5 bases from V and 0 bases from J, with 7 bases in between. The CDR3 runs 13 residues. The CDR3 nucleotides read TGCGCCAGCAGCTCTCAGATGAACACTGAAGCTTTCTTT. It encodes CASSSQMNTEAFF.